This passage covers 16 T cell receptor beta chains from one sample sequenced in a study of T cells in Graves' hyperthyroidism and ophthalmopathy. The investigators amplified TCR beta CDR3 regions from RNA transcripts. The primer set for the first-round RT-PCR of the TCR CDR3 was HTBI. TCRdb called the multiplex PCR reads again in MiXCR, with one record for every CDR3 protein. The sample yields roughly 400,000 distinct CDR3 sequences, around an eighth seen once. The specimen was blood. All receptors derive from a man aged 50 or older with Graves' ophthalmopathy.

This clonotype was counted only a few times. At one end, the junction sequence differs from germline, possibly due to a read error. The chain combines TRBV7-9 with TRBJ2-2, with TRBD2 identical over 12 bases. The CDR3 contains 16 residues. Germline V lookup: CDR1 SEHNR, CDR2 FQNEAQ (reference sequence). The DNA of the CDR3 is TGTGCCAGCGCTCCGACTAGCGGGAGAGGTACCGAGGAGCTGTTTTTT. This codes for CASAPTSGRGTEELFF.

The chain joins TRBV6-4 to TRBJ2-2, with D unresolved. The CDR3 sequence is 16 residues long. Germline CDR1 MRHNA, CDR2 SNTAGT. V lost 3 bases, J lost 7 bases, and 18 bases lay in between. The CDR3 DNA reads TGTGCCAGCAGTGAAAGGGTAGCCGGTAATGTCGGGGAGCTGTTTTTT. It translates to CASSERVAGNVGELFF.

The gene calls are TRBV9 and TRBJ2-2, with D possibly being TRBD1 (5 bases). There are 15 residues in the CDR3. V was cut by 3 bases and J by 3 bases, with 12 bases left in between. Germline V lookup: CDR1 SGDLS, CDR2 YYNGEE. CDR3 protein: CASSGLARDTGELFF. CDR3 nucleotides: TGTGCCAGCAGCGGCTTGGCCAGGGACACCGGGGAGCTGTTTTTT. The entire variable domain, with the rest obtained from reference TRBV9 and TRBJ2-2, is as follows: DSGVTQTPKHLITATGQRVTLRCSPRSGDLSVYWYQQSLDQGLQFLIQYYNGEERAKGNILERFSAQQFPDLHSELNLSSLELGDSALYFCASSGLARDTGELFFGEGSRLTVL.

This clonotype was seen repeatedly, ten times or more. The chain combines TRBV6-5 with TRBJ2-7; 9 bases agree with TRBD2. The CDR3 runs 17 residues. CDR1 is MNHEY and CDR2 is SVGAGI in the germline V gene. V shed 0 bases, J shed 0 bases, and the junction held 6 bases outside the gene matches. CDR3 protein: CASSYSTSGRSSYEQYF. CDR3 in DNA: TGTGCCAGCAGTTACTCTACTAGCGGGCGCAGCTCCTACGAGCAGTACTTC.

This clonotype occurred many times. V gene TRBV2 combines with J gene TRBJ2-5; D might be TRBD1 (5 bases). CDR1 and CDR2 from the germline V gene are SNHLY and FYNNEI. Trimming removed 0 bases from V and 4 bases from J, with 6 bases in between. The length of the CDR3 is 13 residues. DNA of the CDR3: TGTGCCAGCAGTGAAGCCAGGGCAGAGACCCAGTACTTC. Encoded protein: CASSEARAETQYF. The full variable domain, with the rest looked up from reference TRBV2 and TRBJ2-5, is EPEVTQTPSHQVTQMGQEVILRCVPISNHLYFYWYRQILGQKVEFLVSFYNNEISEKSEIFDDQFSVERPDGSNFTLKIRSTKLEDSAMYFCASSEARAETQYFGPGTRLLVL.

Ten or more counts support this clonotype. V and J are TRBV3-1 and TRBJ2-1; 12 nucleotides match TRBD2. This CDR3 is 17 amino acids long. Per the germline V gene, CDR1 is LGHDT and CDR2 is YNNKEL (reference sequence). The V and J ends lost 1 base and 7 bases, in that order; junction bases with no gene match: 8. The CDR3 is CASSQVASGRVVNEQFF. The CDR3 coding sequence is TGTGCCAGCAGCCAAGTGGCTAGCGGGAGGGTTGTAAATGAGCAGTTCTTC.

This clonotype was detected a few times. The rearrangement uses TRBV9 and TRBJ1-5; the match to TRBD1 covers 8 bases. The V gene end was trimmed by 3 bases and the J gene end by 5 bases; junction bases not matched to a gene: 7. This CDR3 is 15 amino acids long. Germline V gives CDR1 SGDLS, CDR2 YYNGEE. In nucleotides, the CDR3 is TGTGCCAGCAGCGCTCCGGGACAGGAATATCAGCCCCAGCATTTT. Protein product: CASSAPGQEYQPQHF.

The V and J genes are TRBV5-1 and TRBJ2-1; D is possibly TRBD1 (6 bases). This CDR3 comprises 13 residues. Germline assignment: CDR1 SGHRS and CDR2 YFSETQ. The ends were cut back, 7 bases at V and 6 bases at J, with 14 bases in the middle. DNA of the CDR3: TGCGCCAGCGAACCACAGGGCTTCAATGAGCAGTTCTTC. Translation gives CASEPQGFNEQFF. Supplemented by reference TRBV5-1 and TRBJ2-1, the full variable domain reads KAGVTQTPRYLIKTRGQQVTLSCSPISGHRSVSWYQQTPGQGLQFLFEYFSETQRNKGNFPGRFSGRQFSNSRSEMNVSTLELGDSALYLCASEPQGFNEQFFGPGTRLTVL.

The chain combines TRBV7-9 with TRBJ1-1; D is undetermined. The germline V and J ends were trimmed by 5 bases and 8 bases, with 12 bases remaining between them. This CDR3 comprises 12 residues. Germline-derived CDR1 and CDR2 are SEHNR and FQNEAQ (reference sequence). DNA of the CDR3: TGTGCCAGCAGCGCCGGGAGAGGCGAAGCTTTCTTT. It codes for CASSAGRGEAFF.

The chain joins TRBV12-3 or TRBV12-4 to TRBJ2-1; TRBD2 is a possible D gene (5 bases). There are 14 residues in the CDR3. Trimming removed 5 bases from V and 5 bases from J, with 13 bases in between. DNA of the CDR3: TGTGCCAGCAGTGCCCGTTTGCGGGACAATGAGCAGTTCTTC. Its protein is CASSARLRDNEQFF.

This clonotype came up many times. The CDR3 loop reads CSVEEVTGATDTQYF. The CDR3 DNA sequence: TGCAGCGTTGAAGAGGTGACAGGAGCCACAGATACGCAGTATTTT. V is TRBV29-1 and J is TRBJ2-3, with a possible D match to TRBD1 (6 bases). The V end was cut by 0 bases, the J end by 2 bases, with 12 bases between. CDR3 size: 15 residues. The germline gives CDR1 SQVTM, CDR2 ANQGSEA.

This clonotype was observed at least ten times. The chain recombines TRBV5-1 with TRBJ1-2; D is possibly TRBD1 (6 bases). The V end was cut by 4 bases, the J end by 6 bases, with 13 bases between. Germline V gene lookup returns CDR1 SGHRS and CDR2 YFSETQ. The CDR3 is 13 residues long. CDR3 region: CASSIQGRDGYTF. The CDR3 DNA reads TGCGCCAGCAGCATACAGGGTCGTGATGGCTACACCTTC.

This chain joins TRBV29-1 and TRBJ2-1; 11 nucleotides align to TRBD2. The CDR3 length is 13 residues. The V gene end was trimmed by 6 bases and the J gene end by 7 bases; junction bases not matched to a gene: 5. CDR1 SQVTM and CDR2 ANQGSEA come from the germline V gene. CDR3 nucleotides: TGCAGCGTAACTAGCGGGAGCGGGAATGAGCAGTTCTTC. The encoded protein is CSVTSGSGNEQFF.

This clonotype was observed many times. This chain's CDR3 is CASSPPEVGTRETQYF. The CDR3 DNA reads TGTGCCAGCAGCCCCCCGGAGGTAGGAACAAGAGAGACCCAGTACTTC. The rearrangement uses TRBV6-1 and TRBJ2-5; possible D gene TRBD2, 5 bases. The CDR3 extends over 16 amino acids. CDR1 is MNHNS, CDR2 SASEGT, per germline. The V and J ends lost 6 bases and 4 bases respectively, with 21 bases between them.

This clonotype was seen only a few times. Being one base from a much bigger clone, this may be a read error. The V and J genes are TRBV29-1 and TRBJ1-1, with D perhaps TRBD1 (6 bases). The CDR3 has 16 amino acids. Looked up from germline, CDR1 is SQVTM and CDR2 is ANQGSEA. Trimming left V 8 bases short and J 0 bases short, with 22 bases between. The CDR3 region has the DNA TGCAGCATTGTGCCTTTAGGGGGGTTAGTGAACACTGAAGCTTTCTTT. This encodes CSIVPLGGLVNTEAFF.

This clonotype was counted ten times or more. The chain combines TRBV6-1 with TRBJ1-2, with no clear D. Per the germline V gene, CDR1 is MNHNS and CDR2 is SASEGT. Trimming took 4 bases from V and 10 from J, leaving 13 bases between them. This CDR3 has 12 residues. The CDR3 is CASSAGHVDYTF. The CDR3, as DNA: TGTGCCAGCAGTGCGGGCCACGTAGACTACACCTTC.